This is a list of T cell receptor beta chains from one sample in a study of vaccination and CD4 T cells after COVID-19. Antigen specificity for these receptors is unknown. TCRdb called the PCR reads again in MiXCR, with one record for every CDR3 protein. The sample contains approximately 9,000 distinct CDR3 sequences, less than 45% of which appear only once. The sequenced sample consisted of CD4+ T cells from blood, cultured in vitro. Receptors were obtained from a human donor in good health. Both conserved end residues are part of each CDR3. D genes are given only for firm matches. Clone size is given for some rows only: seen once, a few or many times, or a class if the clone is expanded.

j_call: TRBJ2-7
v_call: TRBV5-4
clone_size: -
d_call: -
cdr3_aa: CASSTPDIYEQYF
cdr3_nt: TGTGCCAGCAGCACCCCCGACATATACGAGCAGTACTTC

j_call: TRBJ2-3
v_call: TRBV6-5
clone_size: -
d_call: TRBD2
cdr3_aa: CASSYGSGRSDTQYF
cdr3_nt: TGTGCCAGCAGTTACGGTAGCGGGAGATCAGATACGCAGTATTTT

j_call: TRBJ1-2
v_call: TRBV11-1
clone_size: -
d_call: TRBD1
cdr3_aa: CASSSRDRVAGYAF
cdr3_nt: TGTGCCAGCAGCAGCCGGGACAGGGTGGCTGGCTACGCCTTC

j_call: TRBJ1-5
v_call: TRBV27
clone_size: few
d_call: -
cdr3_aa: CASSADRNQPQHF
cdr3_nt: TGTGCCAGCAGTGCCGACCGAAATCAGCCCCAGCATTTT

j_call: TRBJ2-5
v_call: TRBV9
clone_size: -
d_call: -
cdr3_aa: CASSVTGGETQYF
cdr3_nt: TGTGCCAGCAGCGTAACAGGCGGGGAGACCCAGTACTTC

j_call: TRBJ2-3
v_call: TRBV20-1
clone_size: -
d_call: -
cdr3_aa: CSASRPAGNTDTQYF
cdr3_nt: TGCAGTGCTTCTCGTCCCGCGGGGAACACAGATACGCAGTATTTT

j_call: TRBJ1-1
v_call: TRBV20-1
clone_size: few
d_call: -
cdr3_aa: CSARDLVPGFEAFF
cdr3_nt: TGCAGTGCTAGAGATCTGGTCCCGGGATTTGAAGCTTTCTTT

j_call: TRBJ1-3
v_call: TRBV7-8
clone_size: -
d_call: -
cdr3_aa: CASSLRREEGNTIYF
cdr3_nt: TGTGCCAGCAGCTTAAGAAGGGAGGAAGGAAACACCATATATTTT

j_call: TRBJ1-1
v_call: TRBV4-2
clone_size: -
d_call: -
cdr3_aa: CASSLGPNTEAFF
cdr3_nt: TGTGCCAGCAGCCTGGGACCTAACACTGAAGCTTTCTTT

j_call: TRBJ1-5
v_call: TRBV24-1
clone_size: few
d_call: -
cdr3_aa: CATGGLGQPQHF
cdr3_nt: TGTGCCACCGGTGGACTAGGTCAGCCCCAGCATTTT

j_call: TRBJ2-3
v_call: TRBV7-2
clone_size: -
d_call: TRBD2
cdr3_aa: CASSPRFGGRGESTDTQYF
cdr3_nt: TGTGCCAGCAGCCCTCGGTTCGGCGGGAGGGGGGAAAGCACAGATACGCAGTATTTT

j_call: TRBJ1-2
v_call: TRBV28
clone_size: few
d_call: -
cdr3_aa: CASSFGQEDTF
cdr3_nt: TGTGCCAGCAGTTTTGGGCAGGAGGACACCTTC

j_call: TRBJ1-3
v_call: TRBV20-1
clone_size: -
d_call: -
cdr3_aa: CSALTGPSPSLPGNTIYF
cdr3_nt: TGCAGTGCACTGACAGGACCCTCTCCAAGCCTTCCCGGAAACACCATATATTTT

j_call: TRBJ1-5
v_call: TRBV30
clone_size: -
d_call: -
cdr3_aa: CAWSVGSGLNQPQHF
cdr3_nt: TGTGCCTGGAGTGTAGGGTCAGGCCTAAATCAGCCCCAGCATTTT

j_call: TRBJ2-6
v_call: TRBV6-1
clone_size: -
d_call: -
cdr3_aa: CASSRDNSGANVLTF
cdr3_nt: TGTGCCAGCAGCCGGGACAACTCTGGGGCCAACGTCCTGACTTTC

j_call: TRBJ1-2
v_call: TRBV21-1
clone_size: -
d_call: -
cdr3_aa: CASRPHGKDYGYTF
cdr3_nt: TGTGCCAGCAGACCCCACGGGAAGGACTATGGCTACACCTTC

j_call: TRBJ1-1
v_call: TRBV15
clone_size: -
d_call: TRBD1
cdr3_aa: CATSRKGQGSSEAFF
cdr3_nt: TGTGCCACCAGCAGGAAGGGACAGGGGAGTTCTGAAGCTTTCTTT

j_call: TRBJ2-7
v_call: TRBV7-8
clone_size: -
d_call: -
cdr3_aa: CASSLEVQRYEQYF
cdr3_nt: TGTGCCAGCAGCTTAGAAGTACAACGGTACGAGCAGTACTTC

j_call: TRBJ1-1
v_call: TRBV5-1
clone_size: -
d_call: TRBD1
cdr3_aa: CASRTGTGSNDYTEAFF
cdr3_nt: TGCGCCAGCAGAACCGGGACAGGGTCTAATGACTACACTGAAGCTTTCTTT

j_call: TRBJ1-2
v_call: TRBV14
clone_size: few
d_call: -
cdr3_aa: CASSQGRDRGYTF
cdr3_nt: TGTGCCAGCAGCCAAGGGAGGGATCGGGGCTACACCTTC

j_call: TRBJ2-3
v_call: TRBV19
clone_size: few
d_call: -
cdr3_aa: CASRLSGDTQYF
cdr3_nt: TGTGCCAGCCGCCTTTCGGGGGATACGCAGTATTTT

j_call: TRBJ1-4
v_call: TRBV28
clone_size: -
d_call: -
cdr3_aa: CASSLRGANEKLFF
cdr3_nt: TGTGCCAGCAGTTTAAGGGGGGCTAATGAAAAACTGTTTTTT

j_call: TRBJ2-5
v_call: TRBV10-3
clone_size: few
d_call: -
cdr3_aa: CATNARGAYQETQYF
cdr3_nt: TGTGCCACCAATGCTCGGGGGGCATACCAAGAGACCCAGTACTTC

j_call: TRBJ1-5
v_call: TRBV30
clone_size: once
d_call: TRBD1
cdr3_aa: CAWALPVGTGGQPQHF
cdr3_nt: TGTGCCTGGGCTCTTCCCGTGGGGACAGGGGGGCAGCCCCAGCATTTT

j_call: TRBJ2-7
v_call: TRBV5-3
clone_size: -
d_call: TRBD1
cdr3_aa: CASSFRTGTSQYF
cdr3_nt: TGTGCCAGCAGCTTCCGGACAGGGACTTCGCAGTACTTC